This T cell receptor (beta chain) was sequenced in a study of T cell repertoires in cytomegalovirus infection. The overall study: Shared public TCR beta signatures pointed to both CMV infection and a matching HLA type.

This clonotype was seen only a few times. Its antigen is unidentified. TCRdb re-derived calls from the reads in MiXCR, one entry per CDR3 protein. The sample has approximately 43,000 distinct CDR3 sequences, 20% to 25% seen once. The CDR3 totals 16 residues. V trimming: 1 base; J trimming: 3 bases; junction bases outside the gene matches: 6. Germline V gene data show CDR1 as SGHDN and CDR2 as FVKESK. The study, taken as a whole, reports: The ex vivo response was dominated by HLA-C-restricted CMV-specific TCR beta clonotypes. Individuals carrying CMV plus the relevant HLA were identified by cumulative frequency of public TCR beta families.

V gene TRBV14 combines with J gene TRBJ2-3; 8 nucleotides match TRBD2. This TCR came from a human donor in good health (CMV status not recorded). Some clones in this sample may be carry-over from other donors' samples. Input material: PBMCs, sequenced either directly or after in vitro stimulation (not recorded which). The CDR3 DNA is TGTGCCAGCAGCCAAGTTCAAGCGGGAGTGACAGATACGCAGTATTTT. Protein sequence: CASSQVQAGVTDTQYF. Filled out from reference TRBV14 and TRBJ2-3, the complete variable domain reads EAGVTQFPSHSVIEKGQTVTLRCDPISGHDNLYWYRRVMGKEIKFLLHFVKESKQDESGMPNNRFLAERTGGTYSTLKVQPAELEDSGVYFCASSQVQAGVTDTQYFGPGTRLTVL.